This passage covers 7 T cell receptor beta chains from one sample sequenced in a study of T cell responses to AZD1222 COVID-19 vaccine. TCRdb keeps only in-frame clones here, not all; method: immunoSEQ multiplex PCR. Of about 180,000 clones detected, approximately 90% appear once; the ten largest clones hold 2.6%. This sample comprised peripheral blood, obtained on day 0 of AZD1222 vaccination. Every receptor here comes from an adult in good health.

The V and J genes are TRBV3-1 (or the pseudogene TRBV3-2) and TRBJ1-6; D gene unclear. Germline V gene data show CDR1 as LGHDT and CDR2 as YNNKEL (reference sequence). The CDR3 is made up of 14 amino acids. The V end was cut by 1 base, the J end by 7 bases, with 8 bases between. The CDR3 loop reads CASSQVHGNSPLHF. Here the CDR3 DNA reads TGTGCCAGCAGCCAAGTCCATGGAAATTCACCCCTCCACTTT.

V and J are TRBV6-2 or TRBV6-3 and TRBJ1-1, with no clear D. Germline V gives CDR1 MNHEY, CDR2 SVGEGT. V was shortened by 6 bases and J by 3 bases, with 17 bases between the two germline ends. This CDR3 comprises 15 residues. The CDR3 coding sequence is TGTGCCAGCAGCCGTTCGGCTGGGTGGGACACTGAAGCTTTCTTT. The encoded protein is CASSRSAGWDTEAFF.

The chain carries TRBV2 and TRBJ2-3; 7 bases map to TRBD1. J lost 0 bases, V lost 6 bases, and 9 bases had no gene match. CDR1 and CDR2 from the germline V gene are SNHLY and FYNNEI. This CDR3 is 16 amino acids long. The CDR3, as DNA: TGTGCCAGCAGCGAGGGACAGACAACTAGCACAGATACGCAGTATTTT. It encodes CASSEGQTTSTDTQYF.

The V call is TRBV3-1 (or the pseudogene TRBV3-2), the J call TRBJ2-2; 7 nucleotides match TRBD2. CDR1 and CDR2 from the germline V gene are LGHDT and YNNKEL (reference sequence). The V and J ends lost 1 base and 4 bases, in that order; junction bases with no gene match: 3. The CDR3 runs 15 residues. The CDR3 DNA sequence: TGTGCCAGCAGCCAAGGCGGGAGAGGCACCGGGGAGCTGTTTTTT. Translated, it gives CASSQGGRGTGELFF.

The CDR3 sequence: CASHRGPYEQYF. CDR3 nucleotide sequence: TGTGCCAGCCACAGGGGACCGTACGAGCAGTACTTC. The gene calls are TRBV2 and TRBJ2-7, with 7 bases matching TRBD1. The CDR3 totals 12 residues. V dropped 8 bases and J dropped 4; count of bases not matched to a gene: 5. Germline values: CDR1 SNHLY, CDR2 FYNNEI.

In this sample, this clone turned up once. The rearrangement joins TRBV28 to TRBJ2-2, with D possibly being TRBD1 (5 bases). Germline assignment: CDR1 MDHEN and CDR2 SYDVKM. The CDR3 contains 16 residues. Trimming removed 3 bases at V and 4 bases at J, with 15 bases between. In DNA form, the CDR3 reads TGTGCCAGCAGTTTGCAGGGCTTCGTTCCCACCGGGGAGCTGTTTTTT. The encoded protein is CASSLQGFVPTGELFF.

The chain recombines TRBV7-2 with TRBJ1-4; a possible D gene is TRBD1 (5 bases). From germline, CDR1 is SGHTA and CDR2 FQGNSA. The CDR3 is 15 amino acids. The germline V and J ends were trimmed by 6 bases and 2 bases, with 13 bases remaining between them. The CDR3 loop reads CASRPRGTTNEKLFF. Written as DNA, the CDR3 is TGTGCCAGCAGGCCGCGGGGGACCACTAATGAAAAACTGTTTTTT.